A selection of T cell receptor beta chains follows, all from one sample in a study of blood T cells in healthy people across ages. TCRdb analysed the 5' RACE reads with MiXCR anew, one entry per CDR3 protein. The data hold around 900,000 distinct CDR3 sequences, with 29% observed a single time. Source material: blood. The receptors shown here come from a woman over 75 in good health. Both conserved end residues are part of each CDR3.

J gene,V gene,CDR3 length,CDR3 protein
TRBJ1-2,TRBV30,14,CAWRQQGRGYGYTF
TRBJ1-2,TRBV7-2,13,CASSEEIGYGYTF
TRBJ2-5,TRBV29-1,12,CSVVVVQETQYF
TRBJ2-1,TRBV6-2/TRBV6-3,16,CASSPVGTVAYNEQFF
TRBJ2-2,TRBV30,17,CAWSSPTAQGFAGELFF
TRBJ2-1,TRBV5-1,16,CASSSGRDRGNNEQFF
TRBJ2-7,TRBV19,13,CASSSRGDYEQYF
TRBJ1-6,TRBV6-1,18,CASSLRGGRGSYNSPLHF
TRBJ2-1,TRBV20-1,16,CSAGLAGEISYNEQFF
TRBJ2-1,TRBV5-5,16,CASSYQAGLAYNEQFF
TRBJ1-2,TRBV7-9,16,CASSLRAGTTNYGYTF
TRBJ1-4,TRBV7-6,15,CASSSRHGTGEKLFF
TRBJ1-2,TRBV2,15,CASSSNRQGANGYTF
TRBJ2-5,TRBV18,11,CASSQEETQYF
-,TRBV29-1,11,CSVTTGGEQYF
TRBJ2-1,TRBV27,17,CASSPLPSDIGYNEQFF
TRBJ2-1,TRBV7-2,15,CASRERGGIGNEQFF
TRBJ2-5,TRBV3-1,14,CASSQEAGNNEQYF
TRBJ2-2,TRBV10-3,16,CAISWTSGGDHGELFF
TRBJ2-7,TRBV7-2,16,CASSLRRRQGAYEQYF
TRBJ1-1,TRBV24-1,14,CATSVNREGVEAFF
TRBJ2-2,TRBV7-2,14,CASSLTPGTGELFF
TRBJ2-1,TRBV7-9,18,CASSLATTGGLGYNEQFF
TRBJ1-6,TRBV12-3/TRBV12-4,15,CASRPDSGRNSPLHF
TRBJ2-7,TRBV6-5,13,CASGDFGSYEQYF
TRBJ2-5,TRBV2,13,CARGDREGKTQYF
TRBJ1-2,TRBV3-1,16,CASSQDLQGGDYGYTF
TRBJ2-7,TRBV11-2,13,CASSAAAGYEQYF
TRBJ2-1,TRBV5-4,18,CASSPGLGIITSGDEQFF
TRBJ2-3,TRBV11-3,16,CASSTGRRDGTDTQYF
TRBJ2-1,TRBV20-1,13,CSAQRGGGNEQFF
TRBJ1-2,TRBV7-2,15,CASSLIQSFNYGYTF
TRBJ2-5,TRBV20-1,15,CSARGASGGCGTQYF
TRBJ2-7,TRBV6-1,14,CASSGHDVGYEQYF
TRBJ2-5,TRBV14,15,CASSPNRVFGETQYF
TRBJ2-3,TRBV6-2/TRBV6-3,16,CASSYSLGGGTDTQYF
TRBJ1-1,TRBV5-1,13,CATRSGQNTEVFF
TRBJ1-5,TRBV5-6,14,CASSQGQHNQPQHF
TRBJ2-1,TRBV7-9,14,CASSGAGSYNEQFF
TRBJ2-7,TRBV7-9,13,CASSLGTTNEQYF
TRBJ1-2,TRBV5-5,15,CASSFSNRTDYGYTF
TRBJ2-1,TRBV6-6,17,CASKGQGAQSSYNEQFF
TRBJ2-3,TRBV20-1,14,CSASDTSYTDTQYF
TRBJ2-5,TRBV5-1,14,CASSLLTGGETQYF
TRBJ2-7,TRBV4-3,19,CASSQGGPGGVSQSGEQYF
TRBJ2-5,TRBV20-1,14,CSARLRTLLETQYF
TRBJ2-3,TRBV7-2,14,CATNGDRSTDTQYF
TRBJ2-5,TRBV5-1,15,CASSYQTTPQETQYF
TRBJ1-5,TRBV20-1,13,CSARALGGQPQHF
TRBJ1-2,TRBV4-2,15,CASSQERRGNYGYTF
TRBJ1-5,TRBV6-5,19,CASSYRRGESKGSNQPQHF
TRBJ2-4,TRBV12-3/TRBV12-4,16,CASSLIWTGADSIQYF
TRBJ2-2,TRBV20-1,14,CSAGIAGDTGELFF
TRBJ2-5,TRBV20-1,16,CSASPSTGTGEETQYF
TRBJ2-1,TRBV12-3/TRBV12-4,12,CASRSDPLRQFF